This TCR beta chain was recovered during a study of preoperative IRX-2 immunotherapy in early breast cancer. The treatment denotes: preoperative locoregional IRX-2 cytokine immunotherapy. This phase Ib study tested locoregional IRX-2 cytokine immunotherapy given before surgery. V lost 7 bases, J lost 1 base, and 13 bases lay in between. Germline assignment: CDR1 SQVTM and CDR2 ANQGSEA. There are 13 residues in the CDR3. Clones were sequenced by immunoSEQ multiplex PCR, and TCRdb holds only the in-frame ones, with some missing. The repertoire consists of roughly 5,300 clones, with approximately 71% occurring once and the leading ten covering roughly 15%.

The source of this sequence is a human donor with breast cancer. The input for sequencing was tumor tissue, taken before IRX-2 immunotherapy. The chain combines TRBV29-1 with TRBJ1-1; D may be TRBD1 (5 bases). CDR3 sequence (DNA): TGCAGCGGGGGTGGGGCGTCGAACACTGAAGCTTTCTTT. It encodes CSGGGASNTEAFF.